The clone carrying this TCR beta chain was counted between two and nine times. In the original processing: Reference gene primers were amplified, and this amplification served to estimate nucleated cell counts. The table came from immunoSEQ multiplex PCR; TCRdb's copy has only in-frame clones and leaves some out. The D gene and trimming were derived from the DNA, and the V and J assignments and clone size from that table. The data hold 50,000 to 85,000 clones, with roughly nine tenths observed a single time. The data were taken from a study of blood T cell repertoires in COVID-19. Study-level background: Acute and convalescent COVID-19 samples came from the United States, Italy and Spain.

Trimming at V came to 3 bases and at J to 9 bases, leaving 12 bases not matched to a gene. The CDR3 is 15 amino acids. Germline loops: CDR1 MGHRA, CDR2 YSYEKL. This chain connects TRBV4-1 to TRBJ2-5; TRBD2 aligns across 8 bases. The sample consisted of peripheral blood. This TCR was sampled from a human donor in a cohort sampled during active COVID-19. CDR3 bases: TGCGCCAGCAGCCACCCTTTCGGGGGGGCTTTGGCCCAGTACTTC. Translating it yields CASSHPFGGALAQYF.